A selection of T cell receptor beta chains follows, all from one sample in a study of vaccination effects on CD4 cells after COVID-19. These receptors are not linked to any known antigen. TCRdb's table, derived via immunoSEQ multiplex PCR, lists solely in-frame clones and lacks some. The profile shows about 34,000 clones, approximately 81% of them singletons. The sequencing here drew on CD4+ T cells from PBMCs cultured without peptide, taken after COVID-19 vaccination. These receptors originate from a human donor who had a prior SARS-CoV-2 infection. The conserved cysteine and the conserved F or W are not part of the CDR3 here. The order of the fields is clone size, V gene, CDR3 protein. Clone size is given for some rows only: seen once, a few or many times, or a class if the clone is expanded.

>-|TRBV4-1
ASSQEDRGLTEAF
>-|TRBV6-2/TRBV6-3
ASSDGTIKEQF
>few|TRBV20-1
SAGRGNEQF
>-|TRBV6-6
ASIARGAGNTIY
>-|TRBV5-4
ASSPTGTRNNEQF
>once|TRBV12-3/TRBV12-4
ASSFYGNTEAF
>-|TRBV12-3/TRBV12-4
ASRDSRETQY
>-|TRBV5-1
ASSNVGQSGNTIY
>once|TRBV19
ASSIDLRGNTEAF
>-|TRBV12-3/TRBV12-4
ASSLDRFAEVY
>-|TRBV2
ASSEVSNQPQH
>-|TRBV5-1
ASSLAEGWNEKLF
>-|TRBV7-3
ASSTSGTSTGELF
>few|TRBV24-1
ATSDAGLYEQY
>-|TRBV5-4
ASSIPSGRVTDTQY
>-|TRBV18
ASSPTNTDTQY
>-|TRBV6-5
ASTRAGRQETQY
>-|TRBV6-5
ASSDLAGGPHEQY
>-|TRBV4-2
ASSQDPGQAVNEKLF
>-|TRBV20-1
SASIRTGTYEQY
>-|TRBV7-8
ASSLGDPGYSYNEQF
>-|TRBV3-1/TRBV3-2
ASSQGGRDTEAF
>-|TRBV7-8
ASSSTGQWSYEQY
>-|TRBV18
ASSLTMSSYNEQF
>-|TRBV3-1/TRBV3-2
ASSQRGGSYGYT
>-|TRBV18
ASSPPSTEKLF
>-|TRBV9
ASSLFSGGGGGADTQY
>-|TRBV18
ASSPETGRVTEAF
>once|TRBV5-1
ASSLEGRFYEQY
>-|TRBV13
ASSLGVASGILETQY
>-|TRBV12-5
ASGLTPTGFLWSTQY
>-|TRBV5-4
ASSLDPIVRETQY
>-|TRBV2
ASTRGQASIYEQY
>-|TRBV27
ASSRHQLAAYYNEQF
>-|TRBV28
ASSFERGGADTQY
>once|TRBV6-5
AIVRDRGLDYGYT
>-|TRBV5-8
ASSLDFLGAEAF
>-|TRBV4-3
ASSPGLAGTYPEQF
>-|TRBV6-2/TRBV6-3
ASSYKGFWDEQY
>-|TRBV5-4
ASSFGQDSEAF
>few|TRBV9
ASSSSSGSPYNEQF
>-|TRBV5-4
ASSLGLAGALRPYEQY
>-|TRBV7-2
ASSLGGGFTDTQY
>few|TRBV7-7
ASSIGTGNSYEQY
>-|TRBV9
ASSVGVRPSYEQY
>-|TRBV3-1/TRBV3-2
ASSQDGGGFYEQY
>-|TRBV4-2
ASSQEGQGNSPLH
>-|TRBV5-8
ASSLGLAGDSEQF
>-|TRBV5-1
ASSLAGKARGGGPSSYNEQF
>-|TRBV20-1
SARRDNEQF
>-|TRBV5-1
ASSSGQGITPGNSPLH
>-|TRBV6-5
ASRNLAYYNEQF
>-|TRBV7-2
ASSPTRGGNSPLH
>-|TRBV18
ASSPPGDRDTEAF
>-|TRBV5-1
ASSLDTASSYNEQF
>few|TRBV5-4
ASSWGLAGNTDTQY
>-|TRBV5-1
ASSIRDPRIDTQY
>-|TRBV7-2
ASTPPGGNTDTQY
>-|TRBV6-2/TRBV6-3
ASSYFGGRARGANVLT
>-|TRBV15
ATSRPRETHTDTQY